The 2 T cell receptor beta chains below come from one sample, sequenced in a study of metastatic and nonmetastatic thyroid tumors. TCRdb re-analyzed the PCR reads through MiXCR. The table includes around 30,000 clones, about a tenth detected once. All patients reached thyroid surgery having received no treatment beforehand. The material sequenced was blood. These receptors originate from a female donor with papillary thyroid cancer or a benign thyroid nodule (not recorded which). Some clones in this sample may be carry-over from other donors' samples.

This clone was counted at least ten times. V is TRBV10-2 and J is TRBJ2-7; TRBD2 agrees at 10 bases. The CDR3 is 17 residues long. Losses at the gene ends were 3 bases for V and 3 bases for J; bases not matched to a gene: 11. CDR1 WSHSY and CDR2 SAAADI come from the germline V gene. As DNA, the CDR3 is TGCGCCAGCAGTGAAGGTGGTCTAGCGGGAGAGCACTACGAGCAGTACTTC. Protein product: CASSEGGLAGEHYEQYF.

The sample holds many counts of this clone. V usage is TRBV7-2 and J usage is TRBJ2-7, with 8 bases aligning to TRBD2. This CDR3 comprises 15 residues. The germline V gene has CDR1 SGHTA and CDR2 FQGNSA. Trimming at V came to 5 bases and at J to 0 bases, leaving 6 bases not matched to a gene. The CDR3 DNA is TGTGCCAGCAGCCCACTAGCGGCGAGCTCCTACGAGCAGTACTTC. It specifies CASSPLAASSYEQYF.